This T cell receptor beta chain was captured by sequencing in a study of blood T cell repertoires in COVID-19. Turning to the study itself: The analysed material was cDNA or gDNA that came from T cells, B-cell-depleted T cells, or PBMCs.

CDR3 length: 18 amino acids. J gave up 5 bases and V 0 bases, and 11 bases lay outside the gene matches. Germline V gene data show CDR1 as SGHNT and CDR2 as YENEEA. The study drew participants aged about 18 to 89 years from about two dozen US areas. Allocation to cohorts depended on clinical history reported by the participants. Original methodology: From reference gene primer amplification, estimates of nucleated cell counts were derived. Method: immunoSEQ multiplex PCR; TCRdb's copy keeps in-frame clones and lacks some. The V and J calls and clone size come from that table; D and trimming were worked out from the DNA. The table lists about 280,000 clones, around 93% of them singletons.

The chain combines TRBV11-3 with TRBJ2-1; 9 nucleotides agree with TRBD2. Specimen: PBMCs or T cells enriched from blood (not recorded which). This clonotype was sampled from a middle-aged man who had been exposed to COVID-19. CDR3 region: CASSLDLRVAGAHNEQFF. DNA of the CDR3: TGTGCCAGCAGCTTAGATCTTAGGGTAGCGGGGGCCCACAATGAGCAGTTCTTC.